One sample yielded the 17 T cell receptor beta chains listed below, sequenced in a study of cytomegalovirus exposure and HLA in healthy donors. 13 Jbeta primers and 60 Vbeta primers were used for the PCR. Sequenced by immunoSEQ multiplex PCR; TCRdb stores in-frame clones only, minus some. The sample includes approximately 150,000 clones, around four fifths of them seen just once. The specimen sequenced was PBMCs. The receptors were sampled from a woman aged 35 to 49 in good health and CMV-seronegative.

This clone was seen only a few times. The chain uses TRBV13 and TRBJ1-1, with TRBD1 matching over 7 bases. J gave up 4 bases and V 4 bases, and 6 bases lay outside the gene matches. Looked up from germline, CDR1 is PRHDT and CDR2 is FYEKMQ (reference sequence). The CDR3 consists of 14 residues. This CDR3 is CASSYYRGGTEAFF. CDR3 sequence (DNA): TGTGCCAGCAGCTACTACAGGGGTGGCACTGAAGCTTTCTTT.

This clone has just a few counts. This chain connects TRBV7-3 to TRBJ1-1; D is possibly TRBD1 (6 bases). The CDR3 is 15 residues long. Germline lookup yields CDR1 SGHTA and CDR2 FQGTGA. The ends were cut back, 5 bases at V and 1 base at J, with 14 bases in the middle. CDR3 nucleotide sequence: TGTGCCAGCAGCCCTGGAAGGACAGCGAACACTGAAGCTTTCTTT. Translating gives CASSPGRTANTEAFF.

The gene calls are TRBV10-1 and TRBJ2-7, with TRBD2 matching over 9 bases. The CDR3 has 15 residues. Germline V lookup: CDR1 WNHNN, CDR2 SYGVQD (reference sequence). J lost 3 bases, V lost 8 bases, and 11 bases had no gene match. CDR3 DNA: TGCGCCAGCCCGGGGAGAAGCGGGAGGCGCTACGAGCAGTACTTC. It translates to CASPGRSGRRYEQYF.

The V and J genes are TRBV4-3 and TRBJ2-6, with D possibly matching TRBD1 (5 bases). Trimming took off 4 bases at V and 1 base at J, with 8 bases between the two ends. CDR3 size: 15 residues. CDR1 and CDR2 from the germline V gene are LGHNA and YSLEER. In DNA form, the CDR3 reads TGCGCCAGCAGCCTAGACAGTTCTGGGGCCAACGTCCTGACTTTC. The encoded protein is CASSLDSSGANVLTF.

The chain couples TRBV2 to TRBJ1-1; possible D gene TRBD1, 6 bases. CDR1 and CDR2 (germline): SNHLY, FYNNEI. Trimming took off 7 bases at V and 1 base at J, with 13 bases between the two ends. The CDR3 length is 14 residues. The CDR3: CASIQGLRNTEAFF. The CDR3 DNA follows: TGTGCCAGCATTCAGGGGTTGAGGAACACTGAAGCTTTCTTT.

In regard to this clone: The germline gene is not matched at one end of the junction; a read error may be the cause. This chain links TRBV7-9 with TRBJ2-1; 11 nucleotides agree with TRBD2. The CDR3 extends over 16 amino acids. Germline CDR1 SEHNR, CDR2 FQNEAQ (reference sequence). CDR3: CSSSLSPGLAENEQFF. In nucleotides, the CDR3 is TGTTCCAGCAGCTTATCTCCGGGACTAGCGGAGAATGAGCAGTTCTTC.

This chain connects TRBV7-8 to TRBJ2-1; no firm D call. The germline CDR1 and CDR2 sequences are SGHVS and FQNEAQ. Trimming shortened V by 3 bases and J by 7 bases, and 10 bases separated the two germline ends. This CDR3 comprises 13 residues. The CDR3 loop is CASSFTIGNEQFF. For the CDR3, the DNA is TGTGCCAGCAGCTTTACGATCGGGAATGAGCAGTTCTTC.

The chain carries TRBV9 and TRBJ2-2; 7 bases align to TRBD2. The CDR3 runs to 18 residues. Germline V gene sequence: CDR1 SGDLS, CDR2 YYNGEE. Trimming removed 0 bases from V and 3 bases from J; junction bases left unmatched: 11. The CDR3: CASSVEYGSGTYTGELFF. The CDR3 nucleotides are TGTGCCAGCAGCGTAGAGTACGGGAGCGGGACCTACACCGGGGAGCTGTTTTTT. The whole variable domain, remainder taken from reference TRBV9 and TRBJ2-2, is DSGVTQTPKHLITATGQRVTLRCSPRSGDLSVYWYQQSLDQGLQFLIQYYNGEERAKGNILERFSAQQFPDLHSELNLSSLELGDSALYFCASSVEYGSGTYTGELFFGEGSRLTVL.

The V and J genes are TRBV5-4 and TRBJ2-7; 8 bases match TRBD2. The V segment lost 4 bases and the J segment 2 bases; nucleotides outside the gene matches: 2. The CDR3 length is 13 residues. The germline V gene encodes CDR1 SGHNT and CDR2 YYREEE (reference sequence). CDR3 coding DNA: TGTGCCAGCAGCCTAGCGGGTCCCTACGAGCAGTACTTC. Translated, it gives CASSLAGPYEQYF.

V is TRBV7-3 and J is TRBJ2-5; TRBD1 matches at 9 bases. This CDR3 region has 13 residues. Germline V gene data show CDR1 as SGHTA and CDR2 as FQGTGA. Trimming took 5 bases from V and 5 from J; bases not matched to a gene: 3. CDR3 protein: CASSVGQGETQYF. CDR3 coding DNA: TGTGCCAGCAGCGTCGGACAGGGGGAGACCCAGTACTTC.

The V and J genes are TRBV19 and TRBJ2-3, with 9 bases identical to TRBD1. The germline CDR1 and CDR2 sequences are LNHDA and SQIVND (reference sequence). The CDR3 sequence is 15 residues long. After removal of 3 bases from V and 1 base from J, the junction contained 2 bases not matched to a gene. CDR3 region: CASSIWTGGTDTQYF. CDR3 DNA sequence: TGTGCCAGTAGTATCTGGACAGGGGGCACAGATACGCAGTATTTT.

The chain joins TRBV7-3 to TRBJ2-6; 7 bases match TRBD1. V lost 3 bases, J lost 1 base, and 6 bases stayed unmatched. CDR3 length: 17 residues. CDR1 is SGHTA and CDR2 is FQGTGA in the germline V gene. DNA for the CDR3: TGTGCCAGCAGCTTGATAGGGGGCATGTCTGGGGCCAACGTCCTGACTTTC. This gives the protein CASSLIGGMSGANVLTF.

A single count supports this clone. The same CDR3 also results from other DNA sequences found in this sample. The chain carries TRBV7-9 and TRBJ1-5, with 7 bases fitting TRBD1. Per the germline V gene, CDR1 is SEHNR and CDR2 is FQNEAQ (reference sequence). CDR3 length: 15 amino acids. Trimming at V came to 6 bases and at J to 1 base, leaving 6 bases not matched to a gene. CDR3 amino acids: CASSLTGTSNQPQHF. The CDR3 nucleotides read TGTGCCAGCAGTTTGACAGGGACCAGCAATCAGCCCCAGCATTTT.

The chain joins TRBV10-3 to TRBJ1-2; 7 nucleotides line up with TRBD1. V was pared by 3 bases and J by 5 bases, with 3 bases of the junction left unmatched. Germline V gene sequence: CDR1 ENHRY, CDR2 SYGVKD. This CDR3 has 13 amino acids. The CDR3 region is CAISDGTVYGYTF. CDR3 DNA: TGTGCCATCAGTGACGGGACAGTGTATGGCTACACCTTC.

The chain couples TRBV18 to TRBJ1-1; D may be TRBD1 (6 bases). This CDR3 is built from 15 residues. Germline lookup yields CDR1 KGHSH and CDR2 LQKENI. The germline V and J ends were trimmed by 2 bases and 0 bases, with 10 bases remaining between them. The DNA for the CDR3 is TGTGCCAGCTCACCAGGTAACAGGGTGAACACTGAAGCTTTCTTT. The encoded protein is CASSPGNRVNTEAFF.

The V gene is TRBV5-6, the J gene TRBJ2-1, with 13 bases lining up with TRBD2. The CDR3 loop spans 16 amino acids. The germline gives CDR1 SGHDT, CDR2 YYEEEE. After removal of 2 bases from V and 6 bases from J, the junction contained 5 bases not matched to a gene. The CDR3 DNA reads TGTGCCAGCAGCTTAATTACTAGCGGGAGGGGCAATGAGCAGTTCTTC. This gives the protein CASSLITSGRGNEQFF.

The rearrangement joins TRBV7-6 to TRBJ2-7; a weak D match, TRBD1 (5 bases). Deletions cut 5 bases from V and 2 bases from J, with 13 bases between. Germline V gene sequence: CDR1 SGHVS, CDR2 FNYEAQ. The CDR3 has 14 residues. The CDR3 is CASSPPLRAYEQYF. The DNA for the CDR3 is TGTGCCAGCAGCCCTCCCCTCAGGGCCTACGAGCAGTACTTC.